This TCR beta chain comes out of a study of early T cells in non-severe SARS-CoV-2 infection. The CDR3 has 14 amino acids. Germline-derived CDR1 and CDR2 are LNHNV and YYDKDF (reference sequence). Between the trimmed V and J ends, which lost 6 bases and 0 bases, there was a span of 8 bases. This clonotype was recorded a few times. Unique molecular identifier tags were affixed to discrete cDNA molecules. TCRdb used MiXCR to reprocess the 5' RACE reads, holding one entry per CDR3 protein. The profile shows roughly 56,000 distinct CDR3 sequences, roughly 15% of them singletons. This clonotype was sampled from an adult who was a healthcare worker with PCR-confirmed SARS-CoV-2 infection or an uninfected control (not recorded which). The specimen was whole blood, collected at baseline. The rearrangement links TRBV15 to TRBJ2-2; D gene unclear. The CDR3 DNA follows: TGTGCCACCAGAGGCGGCGCGAACACCGGGGAGCTGTTTTTT. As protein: CATRGGANTGELFF.